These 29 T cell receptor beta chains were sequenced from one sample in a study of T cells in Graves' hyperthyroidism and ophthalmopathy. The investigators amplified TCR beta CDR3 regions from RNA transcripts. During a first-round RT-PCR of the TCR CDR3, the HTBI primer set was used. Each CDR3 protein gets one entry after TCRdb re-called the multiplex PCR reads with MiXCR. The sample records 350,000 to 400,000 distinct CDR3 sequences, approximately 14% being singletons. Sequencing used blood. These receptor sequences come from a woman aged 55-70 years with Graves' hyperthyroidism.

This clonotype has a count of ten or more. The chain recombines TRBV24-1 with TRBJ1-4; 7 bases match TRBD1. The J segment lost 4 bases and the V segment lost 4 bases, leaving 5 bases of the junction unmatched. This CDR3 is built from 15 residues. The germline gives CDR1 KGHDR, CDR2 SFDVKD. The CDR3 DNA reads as TGTGCCACCAGTGACGGACAGGCCCATAATGAAAAACTGTTTTTT. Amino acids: CATSDGQAHNEKLFF.

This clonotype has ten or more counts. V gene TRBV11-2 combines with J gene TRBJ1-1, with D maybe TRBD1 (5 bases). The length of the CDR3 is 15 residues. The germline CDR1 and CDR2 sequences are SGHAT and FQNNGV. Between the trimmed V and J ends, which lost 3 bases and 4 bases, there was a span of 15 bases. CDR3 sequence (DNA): TGTGCCAGCAGCTTCAAAATCCACGGGGGCACTGAAGCTTTCTTT. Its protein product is CASSFKIHGGTEAFF.

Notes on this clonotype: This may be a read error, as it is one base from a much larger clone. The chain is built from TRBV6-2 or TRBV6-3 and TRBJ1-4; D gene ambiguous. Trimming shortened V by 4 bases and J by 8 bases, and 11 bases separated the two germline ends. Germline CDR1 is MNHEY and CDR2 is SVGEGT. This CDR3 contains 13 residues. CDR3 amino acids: CASSSRSGEKLFF. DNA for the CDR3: TGTGCCAGCAGTTCCAGGTCGGGGGAAAAACTGTTTTTT.

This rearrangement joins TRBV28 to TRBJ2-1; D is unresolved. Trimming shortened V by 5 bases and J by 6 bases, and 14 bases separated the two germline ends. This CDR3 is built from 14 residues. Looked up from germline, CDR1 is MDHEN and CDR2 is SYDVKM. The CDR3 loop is CASSPVAPSNEQFF. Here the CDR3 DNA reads TGTGCCAGCAGTCCCGTGGCTCCCTCCAATGAGCAGTTCTTC.

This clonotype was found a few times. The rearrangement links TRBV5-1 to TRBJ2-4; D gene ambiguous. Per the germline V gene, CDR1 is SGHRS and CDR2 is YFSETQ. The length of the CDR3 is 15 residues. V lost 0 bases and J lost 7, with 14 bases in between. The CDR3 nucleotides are TGCGCCAGCAGCTTGGGGGCAGCTAAGAGTAACATTCAGTACTTC. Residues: CASSLGAAKSNIQYF.

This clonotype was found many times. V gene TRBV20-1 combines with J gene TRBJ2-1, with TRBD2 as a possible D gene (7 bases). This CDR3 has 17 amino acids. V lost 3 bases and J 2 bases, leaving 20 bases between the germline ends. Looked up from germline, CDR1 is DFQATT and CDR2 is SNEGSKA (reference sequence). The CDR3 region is CSARKRGRGTAYNEQFF. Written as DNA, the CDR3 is TGCAGTGCTAGGAAGAGGGGGAGGGGAACGGCCTACAATGAGCAGTTCTTC.

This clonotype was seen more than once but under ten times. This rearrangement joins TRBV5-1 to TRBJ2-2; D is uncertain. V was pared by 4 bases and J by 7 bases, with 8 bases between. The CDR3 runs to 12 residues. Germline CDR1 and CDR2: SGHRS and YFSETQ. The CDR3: CASSQVVGELFF. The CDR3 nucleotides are TGCGCCAGCAGCCAAGTCGTCGGGGAGCTGTTTTTT.

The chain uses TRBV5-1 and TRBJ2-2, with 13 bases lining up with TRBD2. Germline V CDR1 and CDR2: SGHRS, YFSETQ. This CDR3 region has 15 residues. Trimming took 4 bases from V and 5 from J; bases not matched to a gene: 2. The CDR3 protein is CASSGTSGVTGELFF. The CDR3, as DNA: TGCGCCAGCAGCGGGACTAGCGGGGTAACCGGGGAGCTGTTTTTT.

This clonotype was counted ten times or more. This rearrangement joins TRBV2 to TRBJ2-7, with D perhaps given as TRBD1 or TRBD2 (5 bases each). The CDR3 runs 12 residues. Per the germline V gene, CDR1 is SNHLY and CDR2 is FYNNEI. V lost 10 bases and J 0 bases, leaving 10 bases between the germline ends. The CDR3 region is CATGRSSYEQYF. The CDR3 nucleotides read TGTGCCACGGGACGAAGCTCCTACGAGCAGTACTTC.

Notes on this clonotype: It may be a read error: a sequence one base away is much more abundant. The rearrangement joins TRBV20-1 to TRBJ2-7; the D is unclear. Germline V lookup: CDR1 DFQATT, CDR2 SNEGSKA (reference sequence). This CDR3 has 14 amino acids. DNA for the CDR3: TGCAGTGCTCTTCAAATAGCAGAAACCTACGAGCAGCACTTC. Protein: CSALQIAETYEQHF.

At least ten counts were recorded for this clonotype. In DNA, the CDR3 is TGTGCCAGCAGGGACAGGGGCTTCTATGGCTACACCTTC. Translated, it gives CASRDRGFYGYTF. The chain employs TRBV2 and TRBJ1-2; 9 bases fit TRBD1. This CDR3 spans 13 amino acids. V lost 6 bases and J lost 4; bases outside the gene matches: 3. Germline V gene lookup returns CDR1 SNHLY and CDR2 FYNNEI.

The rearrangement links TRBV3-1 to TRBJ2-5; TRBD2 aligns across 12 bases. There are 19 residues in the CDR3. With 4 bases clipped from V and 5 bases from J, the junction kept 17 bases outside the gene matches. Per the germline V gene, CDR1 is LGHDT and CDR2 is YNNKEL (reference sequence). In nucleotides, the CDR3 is TGTGCCAGCAGCCCAGAGTCGTCGACTAGCGGGAGCGCCAGGGAGACCCAGTACTTC. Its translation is CASSPESSTSGSARETQYF.

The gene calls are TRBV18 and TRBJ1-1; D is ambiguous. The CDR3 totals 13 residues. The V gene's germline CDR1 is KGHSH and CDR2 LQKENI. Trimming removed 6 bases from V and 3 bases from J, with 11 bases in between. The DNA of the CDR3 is TGTGCCAGCTCCTCTACCACGGACACTGAAGCTTTCTTT. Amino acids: CASSSTTDTEAFF.

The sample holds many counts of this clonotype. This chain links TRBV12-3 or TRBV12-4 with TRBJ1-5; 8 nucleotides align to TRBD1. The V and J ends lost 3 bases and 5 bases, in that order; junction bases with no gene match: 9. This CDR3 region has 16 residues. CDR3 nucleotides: TGTGCCAGCAGTTTTTTAAACAGGGGGAGGTATCAGCCCCAGCATTTT. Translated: CASSFLNRGRYQPQHF.

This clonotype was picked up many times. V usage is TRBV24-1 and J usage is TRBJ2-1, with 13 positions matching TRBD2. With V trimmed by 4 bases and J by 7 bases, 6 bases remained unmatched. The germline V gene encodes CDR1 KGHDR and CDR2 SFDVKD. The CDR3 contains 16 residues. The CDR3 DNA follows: TGTGCCACCAGTGACCGGACTAGCGGGAGTAGGAATGAGCAGTTCTTC. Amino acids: CATSDRTSGSRNEQFF.

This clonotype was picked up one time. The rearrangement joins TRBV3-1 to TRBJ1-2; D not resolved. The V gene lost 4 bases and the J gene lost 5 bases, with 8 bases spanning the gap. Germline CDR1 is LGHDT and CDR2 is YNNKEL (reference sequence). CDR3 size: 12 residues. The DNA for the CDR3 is TGTGCCAGCAGCCCACCGGGGTATGGCTACACCTTC. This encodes CASSPPGYGYTF.

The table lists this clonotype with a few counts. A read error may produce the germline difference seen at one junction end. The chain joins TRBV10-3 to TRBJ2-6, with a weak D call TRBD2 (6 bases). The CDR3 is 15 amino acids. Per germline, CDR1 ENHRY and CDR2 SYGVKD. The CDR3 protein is CAISASGAGVNVLTF. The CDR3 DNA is TGTGCCATCAGTGCCTCGGGAGCTGGGGTCAACGTCCTGACTTTC.

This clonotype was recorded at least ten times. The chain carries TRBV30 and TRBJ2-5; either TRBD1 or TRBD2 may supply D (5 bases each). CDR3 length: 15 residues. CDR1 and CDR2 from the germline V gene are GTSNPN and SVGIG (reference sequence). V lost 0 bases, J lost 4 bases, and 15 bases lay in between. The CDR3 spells CAWSVGTTLSETQYF. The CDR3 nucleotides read TGTGCCTGGAGTGTAGGGACCACCCTGTCAGAGACCCAGTACTTC.

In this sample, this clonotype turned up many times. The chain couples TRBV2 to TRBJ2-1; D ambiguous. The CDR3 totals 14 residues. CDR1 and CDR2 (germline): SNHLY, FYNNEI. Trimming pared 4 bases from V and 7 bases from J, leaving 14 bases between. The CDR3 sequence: CASSVVSSRNEQFF. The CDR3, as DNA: TGTGCCAGCAGTGTGGTCTCTAGTAGGAATGAGCAGTTCTTC.

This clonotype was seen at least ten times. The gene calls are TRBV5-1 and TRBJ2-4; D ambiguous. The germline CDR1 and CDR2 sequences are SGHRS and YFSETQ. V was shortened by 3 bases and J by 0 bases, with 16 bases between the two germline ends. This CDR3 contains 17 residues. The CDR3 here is CASSSHYELLAKNIQYF. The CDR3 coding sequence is TGCGCCAGCAGCTCCCACTATGAACTCCTAGCCAAAAACATTCAGTACTTC.

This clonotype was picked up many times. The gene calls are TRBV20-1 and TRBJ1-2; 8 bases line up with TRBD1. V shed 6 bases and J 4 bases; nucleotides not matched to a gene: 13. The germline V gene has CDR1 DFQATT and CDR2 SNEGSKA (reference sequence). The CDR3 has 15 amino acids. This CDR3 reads CSAPPPGTGGYGYTF. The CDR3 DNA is TGCAGTGCCCCCCCCCCCGGGACAGGCGGCTATGGCTACACCTTC.

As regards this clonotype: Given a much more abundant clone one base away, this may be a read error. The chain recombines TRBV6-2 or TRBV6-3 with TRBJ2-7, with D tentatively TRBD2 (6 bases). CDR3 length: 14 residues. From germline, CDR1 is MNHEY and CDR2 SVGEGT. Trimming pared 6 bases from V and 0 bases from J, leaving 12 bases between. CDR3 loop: CASRRLGVSYEQYF. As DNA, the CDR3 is TGTGCCAGCAGAAGACTAGGGGTCTCCTACGAGCAGTACTTC.

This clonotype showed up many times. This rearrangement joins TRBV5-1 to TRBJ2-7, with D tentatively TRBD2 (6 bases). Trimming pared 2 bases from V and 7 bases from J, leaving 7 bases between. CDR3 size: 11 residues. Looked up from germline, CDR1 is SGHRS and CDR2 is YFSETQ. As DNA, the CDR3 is TGCGCCAGCAGCTTTGCGGGGGAGCAGTACTTC. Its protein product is CASSFAGEQYF.

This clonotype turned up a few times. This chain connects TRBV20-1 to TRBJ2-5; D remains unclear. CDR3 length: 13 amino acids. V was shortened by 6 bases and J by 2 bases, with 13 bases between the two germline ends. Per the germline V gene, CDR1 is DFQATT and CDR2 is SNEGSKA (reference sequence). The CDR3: CSAQPRVQETQYF. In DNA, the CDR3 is TGCAGTGCCCAGCCTAGGGTACAAGAGACCCAGTACTTC.

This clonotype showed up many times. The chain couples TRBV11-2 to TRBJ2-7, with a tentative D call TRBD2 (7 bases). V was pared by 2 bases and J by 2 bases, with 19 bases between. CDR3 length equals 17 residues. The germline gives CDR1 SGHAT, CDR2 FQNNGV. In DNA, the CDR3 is TGTGCCAGCAGCTTAAGGGGGGGGACAACACCAACCTACGAGCAGTACTTC. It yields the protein CASSLRGGTTPTYEQYF.

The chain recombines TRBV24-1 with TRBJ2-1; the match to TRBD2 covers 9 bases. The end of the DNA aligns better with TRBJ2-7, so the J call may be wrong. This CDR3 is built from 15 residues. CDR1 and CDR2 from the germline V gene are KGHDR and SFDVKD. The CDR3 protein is CATSRAGGRYNEQYF. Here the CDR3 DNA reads TGTGCCACCAGTCGTGCGGGAGGGCGGTACAATGAGCAGTACTTC.

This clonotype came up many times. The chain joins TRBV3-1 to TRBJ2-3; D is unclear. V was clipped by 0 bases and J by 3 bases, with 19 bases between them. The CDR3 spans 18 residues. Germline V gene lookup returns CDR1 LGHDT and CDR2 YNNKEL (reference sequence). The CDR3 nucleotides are TGTGCCAGCAGCCAAGAGAGGCCCACCCCCGGCTGGACAGATACGCAGTATTTT. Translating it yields CASSQERPTPGWTDTQYF.

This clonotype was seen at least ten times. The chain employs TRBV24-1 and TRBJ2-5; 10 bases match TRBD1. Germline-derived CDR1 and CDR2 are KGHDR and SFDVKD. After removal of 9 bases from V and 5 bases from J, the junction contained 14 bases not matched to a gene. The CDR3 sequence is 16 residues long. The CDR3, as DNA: TGTGCCACCTCAGTGGGGCAGACAGGGGGCATCGAGACCCAGTACTTC. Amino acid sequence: CATSVGQTGGIETQYF.

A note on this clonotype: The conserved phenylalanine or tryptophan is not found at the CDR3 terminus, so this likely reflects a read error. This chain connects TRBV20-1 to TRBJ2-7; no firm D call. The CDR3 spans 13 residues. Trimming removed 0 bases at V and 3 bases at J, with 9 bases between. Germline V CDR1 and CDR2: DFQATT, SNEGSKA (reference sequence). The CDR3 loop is CSARDRQNYEQYL. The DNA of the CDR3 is TGCAGTGCTAGAGATCGCCAGAACTACGAGCAGTACCTC.